The T cell receptor beta chain described here comes from a study of T cell clones after liver transplantation. Profiled with immunoSEQ multiplex PCR; TCRdb holds only in-frame clones, not every one. The sample has about 76,000 clones, around four fifths seen once. After removal of 3 bases from V and 3 bases from J, the junction contained 0 bases not matched to a gene. The CDR3 has 12 amino acids. The germline CDR1 and CDR2 sequences are SGDLS and YYNGEE. The sequence came from a human patient who received a liver transplant. Some of the T cells might come from the graft donor. The chain combines TRBV9 with TRBJ2-7; 7 nucleotides align to TRBD1. The source was CD4+ T cells from blood, collected at the 22-month timepoint. The DNA for the CDR3 is TGTGCCAGCAGCGGACAGGGCTACGAGCAGTACTTC. This codes for CASSGQGYEQYF.